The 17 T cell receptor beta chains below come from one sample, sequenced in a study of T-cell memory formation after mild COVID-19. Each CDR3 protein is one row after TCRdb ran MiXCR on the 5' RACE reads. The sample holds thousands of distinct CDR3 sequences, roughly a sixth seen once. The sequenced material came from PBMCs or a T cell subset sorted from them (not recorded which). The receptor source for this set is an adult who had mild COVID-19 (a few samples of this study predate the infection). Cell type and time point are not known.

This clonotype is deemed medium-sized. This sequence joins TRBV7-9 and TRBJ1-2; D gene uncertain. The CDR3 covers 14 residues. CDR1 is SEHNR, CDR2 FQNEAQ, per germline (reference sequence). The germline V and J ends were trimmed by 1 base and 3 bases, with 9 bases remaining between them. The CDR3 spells CASSLGGNYYGYTF. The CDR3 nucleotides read TGTGCCAGCAGCTTAGGTGGGAATTACTATGGCTACACCTTC.

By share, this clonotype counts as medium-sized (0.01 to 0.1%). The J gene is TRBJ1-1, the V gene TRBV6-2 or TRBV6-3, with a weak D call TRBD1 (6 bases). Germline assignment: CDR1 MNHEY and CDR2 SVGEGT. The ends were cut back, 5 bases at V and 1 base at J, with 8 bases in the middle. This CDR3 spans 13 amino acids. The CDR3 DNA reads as TGTGCCAGCAGTAAACAGGGGAACACTGAAGCTTTCTTT. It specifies CASSKQGNTEAFF.

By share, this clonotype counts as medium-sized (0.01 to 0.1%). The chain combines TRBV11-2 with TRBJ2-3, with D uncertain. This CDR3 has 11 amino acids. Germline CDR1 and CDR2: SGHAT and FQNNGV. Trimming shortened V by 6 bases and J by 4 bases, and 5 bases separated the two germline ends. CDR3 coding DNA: TGTGCCAGCAGGGAAGCAGATACGCAGTATTTT. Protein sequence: CASREADTQYF. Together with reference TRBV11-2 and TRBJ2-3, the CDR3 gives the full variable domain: EAGVAQSPRYKIIEKRQSVAFWCNPISGHATLYWYQQILGQGPKLLIQFQNNGVVDDSQLPKDRFSAERLKGVDSTLKIQPAKLEDSAVYLCASREADTQYFGPGTRLTVL.

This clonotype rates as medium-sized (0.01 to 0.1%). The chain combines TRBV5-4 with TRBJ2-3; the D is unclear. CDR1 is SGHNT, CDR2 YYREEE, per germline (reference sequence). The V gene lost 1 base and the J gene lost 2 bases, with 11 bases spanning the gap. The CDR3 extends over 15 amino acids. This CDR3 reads CASSLPSRNTDTQYF. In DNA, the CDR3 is TGTGCCAGCAGCTTGCCGTCGAGAAACACAGATACGCAGTATTTT.

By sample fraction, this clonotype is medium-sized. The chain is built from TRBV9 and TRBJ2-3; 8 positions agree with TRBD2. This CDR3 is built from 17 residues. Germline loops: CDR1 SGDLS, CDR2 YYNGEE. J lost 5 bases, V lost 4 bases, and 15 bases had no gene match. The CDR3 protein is CASSSAGGGGYRDTQYF. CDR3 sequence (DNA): TGTGCCAGCAGCTCTGCGGGAGGCGGGGGGTATAGAGATACGCAGTATTTT. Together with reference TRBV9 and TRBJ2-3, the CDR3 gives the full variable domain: DSGVTQTPKHLITATGQRVTLRCSPRSGDLSVYWYQQSLDQGLQFLIQYYNGEERAKGNILERFSAQQFPDLHSELNLSSLELGDSALYFCASSSAGGGGYRDTQYFGPGTRLTVL.

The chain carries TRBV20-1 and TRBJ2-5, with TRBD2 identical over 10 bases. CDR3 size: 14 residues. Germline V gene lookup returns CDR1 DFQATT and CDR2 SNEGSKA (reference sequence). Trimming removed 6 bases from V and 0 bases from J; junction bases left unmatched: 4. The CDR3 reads CSATGLADQETQYF. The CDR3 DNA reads TGCAGTGCAACAGGACTAGCGGACCAAGAGACCCAGTACTTC.

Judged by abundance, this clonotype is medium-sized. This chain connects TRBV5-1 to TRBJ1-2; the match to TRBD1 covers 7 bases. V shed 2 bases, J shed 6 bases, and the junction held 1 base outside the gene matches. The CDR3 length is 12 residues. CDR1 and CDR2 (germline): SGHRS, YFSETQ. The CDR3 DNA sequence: TGCGCCAGCAGCTTCGGGACAGATGGCTACACCTTC. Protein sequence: CASSFGTDGYTF.

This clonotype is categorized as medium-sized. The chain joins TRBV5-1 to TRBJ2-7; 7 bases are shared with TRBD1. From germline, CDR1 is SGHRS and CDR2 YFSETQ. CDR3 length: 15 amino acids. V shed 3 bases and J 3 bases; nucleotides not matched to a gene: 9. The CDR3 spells CASSSGKGANYEQYF. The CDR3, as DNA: TGCGCCAGCAGCTCCGGAAAGGGGGCTAACTACGAGCAGTACTTC.

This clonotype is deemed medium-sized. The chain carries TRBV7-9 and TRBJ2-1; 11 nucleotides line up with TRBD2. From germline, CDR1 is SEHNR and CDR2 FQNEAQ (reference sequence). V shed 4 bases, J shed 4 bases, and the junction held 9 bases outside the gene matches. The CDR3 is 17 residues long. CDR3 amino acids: CASSSILLAGGYNEQFF. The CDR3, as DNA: TGTGCCAGCAGCTCCATCCTCCTAGCGGGGGGTTACAATGAGCAGTTCTTC.

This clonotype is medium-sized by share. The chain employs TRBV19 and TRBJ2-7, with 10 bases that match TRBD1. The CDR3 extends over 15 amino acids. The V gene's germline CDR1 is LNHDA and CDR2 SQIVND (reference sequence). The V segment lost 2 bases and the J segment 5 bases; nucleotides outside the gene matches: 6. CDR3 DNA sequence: TGTGCCAGTAGTATACGGACAGGGGGGGTGCACGAGCAGTACTTC. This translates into CASSIRTGGVHEQYF.

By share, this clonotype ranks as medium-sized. The CDR3 loop reads CASSQTLGSYEQYF. The CDR3 nucleotides read TGCGCCAGCAGCCAAACCTTGGGTTCCTACGAGCAGTACTTC. The rearrangement links TRBV4-3 to TRBJ2-7; D remains ambiguous. Looked up from germline, CDR1 is LGHNA and CDR2 is YSLEER. Trimming took off 2 bases at V and 1 base at J, with 9 bases between the two ends. The CDR3 covers 14 residues.

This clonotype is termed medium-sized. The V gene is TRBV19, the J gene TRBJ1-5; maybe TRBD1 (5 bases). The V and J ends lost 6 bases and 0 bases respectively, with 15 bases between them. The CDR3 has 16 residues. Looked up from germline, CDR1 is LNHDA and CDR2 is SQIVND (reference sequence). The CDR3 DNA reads TGTGCCAGTAGCCTATGGGCAGGGAGTAGCAATCAGCCCCAGCATTTT. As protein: CASSLWAGSSNQPQHF.

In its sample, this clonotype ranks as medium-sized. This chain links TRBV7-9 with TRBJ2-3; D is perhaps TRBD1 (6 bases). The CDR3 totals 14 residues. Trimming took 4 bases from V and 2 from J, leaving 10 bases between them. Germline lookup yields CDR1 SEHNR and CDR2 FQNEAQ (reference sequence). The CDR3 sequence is CASSSGQLTDTQYF. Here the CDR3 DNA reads TGTGCCAGCAGCTCAGGACAGCTCACAGATACGCAGTATTTT. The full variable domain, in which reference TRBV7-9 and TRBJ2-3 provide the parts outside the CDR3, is DTGVSQNPRHKITKRGQNVTFRCDPISEHNRLYWYRQTLGQGPEFLTYFQNEAQLEKSRLLSDRFSAERPKGSFSTLEIQRTEQGDSAMYLCASSSGQLTDTQYFGPGTRLTVL.

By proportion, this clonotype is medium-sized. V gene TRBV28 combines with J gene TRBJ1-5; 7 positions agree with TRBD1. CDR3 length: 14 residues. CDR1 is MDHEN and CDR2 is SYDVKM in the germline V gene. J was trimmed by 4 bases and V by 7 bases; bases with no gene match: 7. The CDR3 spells CASTTDRENQPQHF. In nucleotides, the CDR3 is TGTGCCAGCACCACCGACAGGGAGAATCAGCCCCAGCATTTT.

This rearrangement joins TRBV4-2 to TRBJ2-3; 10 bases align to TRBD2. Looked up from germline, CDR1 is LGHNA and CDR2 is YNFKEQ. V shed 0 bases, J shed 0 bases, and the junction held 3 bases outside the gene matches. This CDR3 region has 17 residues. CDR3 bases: TGTGCCAGCAGCCAAGATCTAGCGGGGGAAAGCACAGATACGCAGTATTTT. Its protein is CASSQDLAGESTDTQYF.

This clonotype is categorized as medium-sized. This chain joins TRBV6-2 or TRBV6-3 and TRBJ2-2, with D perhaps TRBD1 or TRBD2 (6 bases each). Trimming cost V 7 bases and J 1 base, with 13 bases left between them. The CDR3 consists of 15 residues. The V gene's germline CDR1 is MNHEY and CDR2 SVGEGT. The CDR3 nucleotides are TGTGCCAGCAAAGAGGGGGGCGAGAACACCGGGGAGCTGTTTTTT. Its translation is CASKEGGENTGELFF.

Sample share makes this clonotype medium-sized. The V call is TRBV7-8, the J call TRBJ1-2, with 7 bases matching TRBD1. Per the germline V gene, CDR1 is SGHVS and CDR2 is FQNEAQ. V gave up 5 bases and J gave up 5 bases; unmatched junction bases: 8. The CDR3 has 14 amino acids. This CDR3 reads CASSQNTGAYGYTF. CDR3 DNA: TGTGCCAGCAGCCAGAATACAGGGGCTTATGGCTACACCTTC.